A selection of T cell receptor beta chains follows, all from one sample in a study of CD8 T cells in Susac syndrome. MiXCR, run by TCRdb on the immunoSEQ multiplex PCR reads, gives a single entry per CDR3 protein. The sample has fewer than 90,000 distinct CDR3 sequences; 94% are singletons. The material sequenced was CD8+ T cells from PBMCs. The receptor source for this set is a human donor with Susac syndrome. The CDR3 runs from the conserved cysteine through the conserved F or W. Fields, in order: J gene, D gene, V gene, clone size, CDR3 protein, CDR3 DNA. D genes are given only for firm matches. Rows may omit the clone size; those that give it use once, few, many or a size class.

TRBJ2-6,-,TRBV27,-,CASGLWGSGANVLTF,TGTGCCAGCGGCTTATGGGGCTCTGGGGCCAACGTCCTGACTTTC
TRBJ2-7,TRBD2,TRBV5-1,-,CASSFRGLAAPRTDEQYF,TGCGCCAGCAGCTTTAGAGGACTAGCGGCCCCCAGAACTGACGAGCAGTACTTC
TRBJ2-7,TRBD2,TRBV11-2,-,CASSLGDESGRAGYEQYF,TGTGCCAGCAGCTTAGGGGACGAGAGCGGGAGGGCCGGCTACGAGCAGTACTTC
TRBJ1-5,TRBD1,TRBV19,once,CATKTGEGNQPQHF,TGTGCCACCAAGACAGGGGAGGGCAATCAGCCCCAGCATTTT
TRBJ2-1,-,TRBV6-5,-,CASKTGSFGQFF,TGTGCCAGCAAAACAGGGTCCTTCGGGCAGTTCTTC
TRBJ1-5,TRBD1,TRBV19,-,CASTDRGAGNQPQHF,TGTGCCAGTACCGACAGGGGTGCGGGCAATCAGCCCCAGCATTTT
TRBJ2-1,TRBD1,TRBV27,-,CASSPSGQGHNEQFF,TGTGCCAGCAGTCCAAGCGGACAGGGCCACAATGAGCAGTTCTTC
TRBJ1-1,-,TRBV20-1,-,CSARDLRTAHEAFF,TGCAGTGCTAGAGACCTCCGGACAGCCCATGAAGCTTTCTTT
TRBJ2-1,-,TRBV5-1,-,CASSDGDNYNEQFF,TGCGCCAGCAGCGACGGGGACAACTACAATGAGCAGTTCTTC
TRBJ2-3,-,TRBV6-4,once,CASSDGGATDTQYF,TGTGCCAGCAGTGACGGGGGGGCCACAGATACGCAGTATTTT
TRBJ2-1,-,TRBV27,once,CASWASYNEQFF,TGTGCCAGCTGGGCCTCCTACAATGAGCAGTTCTTC
TRBJ2-5,-,TRBV12-3/TRBV12-4,-,CASSRGRETQYF,TGTGCCAGCAGCCGAGGACGAGAGACCCAGTACTTC
TRBJ2-2,-,TRBV7-9,-,CASSVRTDTGELFF,TGTGCCAGCAGCGTCAGGACAGACACCGGGGAGCTGTTTTTT
TRBJ2-3,TRBD2,TRBV14,-,CASSPSGTYTDTQYF,TGTGCCAGCAGCCCGAGCGGGACCTACACAGATACGCAGTATTTT
TRBJ2-7,TRBD2,TRBV20-1,-,CSAWEGLHYEQYF,TGCAGTGCTTGGGAGGGACTGCACTACGAGCAGTACTTC
TRBJ2-3,TRBD2,TRBV28,-,CASSLPGGAPSTDTQYF,TGTGCCAGCAGTTTACCGGGAGGGGCGCCTAGCACAGATACGCAGTATTTT
TRBJ2-1,-,TRBV12-5,-,CASGPRASSYNEQFF,TGTGCTAGTGGTCCTCGAGCTAGCTCCTACAATGAGCAGTTCTTC
TRBJ2-1,-,TRBV24-1,-,CATSELDNEQFF,TGTGCCACCAGTGAGTTGGACAATGAGCAGTTCTTC
TRBJ2-3,TRBD2,TRBV19,-,CASGAGVTDTQYF,TGTGCCAGTGGAGCGGGGGTCACAGATACGCAGTATTTT
TRBJ2-3,-,TRBV6-6,once,CASLGRTDTDTQYF,TGTGCCAGCTTAGGTCGTACGGACACAGATACGCAGTATTTT
TRBJ2-5,-,TRBV5-4,-,CASSFWGALETQYF,TGTGCCAGCAGCTTCTGGGGGGCCCTAGAGACCCAGTACTTC
TRBJ2-5,-,TRBV27,-,CASSLVGPAGAKETQYF,TGTGCCAGCAGTTTAGTGGGCCCAGCGGGTGCAAAAGAGACCCAGTACTTC
TRBJ2-2,-,TRBV7-9,-,CASMAGTAGELFF,TGTGCCAGCATGGCCGGGACGGCCGGGGAGCTGTTTTTT